Presented here are 13 T cell receptor beta chains from one specimen sequenced in a study of T cell responses to AZD1222 COVID-19 vaccine (dated by TCRdb to the early 2020s). The library was obtained by the immunoSEQ multiplex PCR assay. TCRdb carries this immuneACCESS record with in-frame sequences only. Its versions omit some clonotypes, under half of them owing to an unresolved V gene in the studies checked, with the rest unexplained. The sample has 120,000 or so clones on record, around nine tenths of them singletons. 4% to 4.5% of the sample comes from the top ten. Taken with the paper, the label for time point translates to: about 28 days (+/-7) after the second vaccine dose. The treatment or condition label, read with the paper, signifies: meningococcal conjugate vaccine given as trial control. The sequenced sample was peripheral blood, obtained 28 days after the second dose of the MenACWY control vaccine. The source of these receptors is an adult who received the MenACWY meningococcal vaccine as a control.

The rearrangement uses TRBV28 and TRBJ2-3; no clear D. The germline gives CDR1 MDHEN, CDR2 SYDVKM. Trimming took off 2 bases at V and 0 bases at J, with 6 bases between the two ends. CDR3 length equals 14 residues. The CDR3 sequence: CASSLRSSTDTQYF. DNA of the CDR3: TGTGCCAGCAGTTTACGCTCTAGCACAGATACGCAGTATTTT.

The J gene is TRBJ2-5, the V gene TRBV7-2; 14 nucleotides match TRBD2. The CDR3 loop spans 15 amino acids. Losses at the gene ends were 5 bases for V and 5 bases for J; bases not matched to a gene: 4. Germline CDR1 reads SGHTA; CDR2 reads FQGNSA. The CDR3 loop reads CASSRRTSGGETQYF. CDR3 nucleotides: TGTGCCAGCAGCCGCAGGACTAGCGGGGGGGAGACCCAGTACTTC.

This chain links TRBV9 with TRBJ2-5; TRBD2 matches at 14 bases. From germline, CDR1 is SGDLS and CDR2 YYNGEE. After removal of 4 bases from V and 5 bases from J, the junction contained 4 bases not matched to a gene. The CDR3 consists of 15 residues. CDR3 DNA sequence: TGTGCCAGCAGCACGGGACTAGCGGGGGTTGAGACCCAGTACTTC. This gives the protein CASSTGLAGVETQYF.

The gene calls are TRBV7-9 and TRBJ2-3; TRBD1 or TRBD2 may be the D gene (6 bases each). The ends were cut back, 4 bases at V and 1 base at J, with 18 bases in the middle. Germline loops: CDR1 SEHNR, CDR2 FQNEAQ (reference sequence). The CDR3 is 17 amino acids. CDR3 DNA: TGTGCCAGCAGCTATGAGGGGGGTCGGCTTGGCACAGATACGCAGTATTTT. It specifies CASSYEGGRLGTDTQYF.

The chain has TRBV6-2 or TRBV6-3 and TRBJ1-2; tentatively, D is TRBD1 (5 bases). V lost 0 bases and J 4 bases, leaving 15 bases between the germline ends. Germline V gives CDR1 MNHEY, CDR2 SVGEGT. CDR3 length equals 16 residues. The DNA of the CDR3 is TGTGCCAGCAGTTACTCGCAAGACAGCGCCTTCTATGGCTACACCTTC. Its translation is CASSYSQDSAFYGYTF.

In this sample, this clone turned up once. This chain links TRBV28 with TRBJ1-1; D not certain. The V gene lost 3 bases and the J gene lost 10 bases, with 9 bases spanning the gap. Looked up from germline, CDR1 is MDHEN and CDR2 is SYDVKM. The CDR3 contains 11 residues. This CDR3 reads CASSFPRGAFF. CDR3 coding DNA: TGTGCCAGCAGTTTTCCCCGGGGAGCTTTCTTT.

The chain couples TRBV14 to TRBJ1-1, with TRBD1 identical over 7 bases. In germline, CDR1 is SGHDN, CDR2 FVKESK. V lost 0 bases to trimming and J lost 2 bases; unmatched junction nucleotides: 15. CDR3 length: 19 residues. The CDR3: CASSQDKTNTGAGNTEAFF. The CDR3 DNA reads as TGTGCCAGCAGCCAAGATAAGACCAATACAGGGGCGGGCAACACTGAAGCTTTCTTT. Full variable domain (outside the CDR3, taken from reference TRBV14 and TRBJ1-1): EAGVTQFPSHSVIEKGQTVTLRCDPISGHDNLYWYRRVMGKEIKFLLHFVKESKQDESGMPNNRFLAERTGGTYSTLKVQPAELEDSGVYFCASSQDKTNTGAGNTEAFFGQGTRLTVV.

The chain employs TRBV7-9 and TRBJ1-1; D remains unclear. CDR3 size: 12 residues. Trimming pared 1 base from V and 2 bases from J, leaving 2 bases between. Germline V gene sequence: CDR1 SEHNR, CDR2 FQNEAQ (reference sequence). CDR3 amino acids: CASSLDNTEAFF. The DNA for the CDR3 is TGTGCCAGCAGCTTAGACAACACTGAAGCTTTCTTT.

This chain connects TRBV11-2 to TRBJ1-4; 10 bases agree with TRBD1. V lost 6 bases, J lost 0 bases, and 4 bases stayed unmatched. Germline loops: CDR1 SGHAT, CDR2 FQNNGV. The CDR3 totals 16 residues. The CDR3 region is CASRRQGAATNEKLFF. The DNA for the CDR3 is TGTGCCAGCAGACGACAGGGGGCTGCAACTAATGAAAAACTGTTTTTT.

This clone was detected a few times. Other DNA sequences in this specimen translate into the identical CDR3. The V and J genes are TRBV7-9 and TRBJ1-4, with D unclear. The CDR3 length is 12 residues. Trimming left V 5 bases short and J 3 bases short, with 4 bases between. Germline V gene lookup returns CDR1 SEHNR and CDR2 FQNEAQ (reference sequence). CDR3 coding DNA: TGTGCCAGCAGCCCACCTAATGAAAAACTGTTTTTT. Translated, it gives CASSPPNEKLFF.

This clone was counted a single time. This rearrangement joins TRBV3-1 (or the pseudogene TRBV3-2) to TRBJ1-1; 10 bases fit TRBD1. The V and J ends lost 4 bases and 7 bases, in that order; junction bases with no gene match: 6. The CDR3 consists of 14 residues. The germline V gene encodes CDR1 LGHDT and CDR2 YNNKEL (reference sequence). The CDR3 protein is CASSRTGGDREAFF. The CDR3 bases are TGTGCCAGCAGCCGGACAGGGGGTGACCGTGAAGCTTTCTTT.

V gene TRBV24-1 combines with J gene TRBJ1-5; no clear D gene. The CDR3 has 13 residues. The V end lost 8 bases, the J end lost 3 bases, and 10 bases lay between the germline ends. Looked up from germline, CDR1 is KGHDR and CDR2 is SFDVKD. This CDR3 is CATTAPYNQPQHF. The CDR3, as DNA: TGTGCCACCACGGCCCCGTACAATCAGCCCCAGCATTTT.

The gene calls are TRBV2 and TRBJ2-2; 7 bases are a match to TRBD1. V gave up 7 bases and J gave up 1 base; unmatched junction bases: 3. From germline, CDR1 is SNHLY and CDR2 FYNNEI. This CDR3 contains 14 residues. The CDR3 DNA follows: TGTGCCAGCAAATGGGACAGGAACACCGGGGAGCTGTTTTTT. Protein product: CASKWDRNTGELFF.